A single sample gave rise to the 12 T cell receptor beta chains below, sequenced in a study of vaccination and CD4 T cells after COVID-19. Treatment reported: roughly ten-day PBMC culture with coronavirus spike peptide pools or control peptides (ViraFEST assay). For these receptors, no antigen is known. CD4+ T cells that had been cultured provided DNA sequenced with the Oncomine TCR Beta short-read assay. TCRdb re-analysed the PCR reads in MiXCR, keeping a single row per CDR3 protein. The data contain some 18,000 distinct CDR3 sequences, roughly 49% of them singletons. Source: CD4+ T cells from blood, cultured in vitro, taken before SARS-CoV-2 vaccination. All receptors come from a human donor who had recovered from COVID-19.

This clonotype was observed a handful of times. The rearrangement uses TRBV20-1 and TRBJ1-1; 8 bases are shared with TRBD1. Trimming removed 3 bases from V and 5 bases from J; junction bases left unmatched: 23. This CDR3 has 19 amino acids. The germline V gene has CDR1 DFQATT and CDR2 SNEGSKA (reference sequence). DNA of the CDR3: TGCAGTGCTAGTCCCGAGGGACAGGAGAGTGTGTCTCGCAGAACTGAAGCTTTCTTT. Its translation is CSASPEGQESVSRRTEAFF.

This clonotype was recorded a few times. This chain connects TRBV7-9 to TRBJ1-2; 7 bases are shared with TRBD1. The CDR3 extends over 15 amino acids. Germline CDR1 is SEHNR and CDR2 is FQNEAQ (reference sequence). Unmatched junction bases numbered 5, after V lost 3 bases and J lost 1 base. In nucleotides, the CDR3 is TGTGCCAGCAGCTTGACGGGACAGAGTAACTATGGCTACACCTTC. This sequence encodes CASSLTGQSNYGYTF. Variable domain in full (rest from reference TRBV7-9 and TRBJ1-2): DTGVSQNPRHKITKRGQNVTFRCDPISEHNRLYWYRQTLGQGPEFLTYFQNEAQLEKSRLLSDRFSAERPKGSFSTLEIQRTEQGDSAMYLCASSLTGQSNYGYTFGSGTRLTVV.

This clonotype came up a few times. The J gene is TRBJ2-5, the V gene TRBV20-1, with TRBD2 identical over 8 bases. Trimming removed 0 bases from V and 1 base from J; junction bases left unmatched: 1. CDR3 length equals 14 residues. Germline V gives CDR1 DFQATT, CDR2 SNEGSKA (reference sequence). CDR3 in amino acids: CSARDLAGQETQYF. CDR3 nucleotide sequence: TGCAGTGCTAGAGATCTAGCGGGCCAAGAGACCCAGTACTTC.

This chain links TRBV24-1 with TRBJ2-3; possibly TRBD2 for D (6 bases). The CDR3 spans 13 residues. CDR1 and CDR2 from the germline V gene are KGHDR and SFDVKD. The V end was cut by 5 bases, the J end by 8 bases, with 13 bases between. CDR3 sequence reads: CATSGQRRGTQYF. In nucleotides, the CDR3 is TGTGCCACCAGTGGTCAAAGGAGGGGTACGCAGTATTTT.

In nucleotides, the CDR3 is TGTGCCAGTAGGGGGAAAGCTAACTATGGCTACACCTTC. Translating gives CASRGKANYGYTF. V and J are TRBV19 and TRBJ1-2; D not certain. V shed 6 bases and J shed 0 bases, with 8 bases lying between them. Germline values: CDR1 LNHDA, CDR2 SQIVND (reference sequence). The CDR3 has 13 residues. Using reference TRBV19 and TRBJ1-2 for the parts outside the CDR3, the full variable domain is DGGITQSPKYLFRKEGQNVTLSCEQNLNHDAMYWYRQDPGQGLRLIYYSQIVNDFQKGDIAEGYSVSREKKESFPLTVTSAQKNPTAFYLCASRGKANYGYTFGSGTRLTVV.

The chain recombines TRBV20-1 with TRBJ1-2, with a possible D match to TRBD1 (5 bases). Germline CDR1 DFQATT, CDR2 SNEGSKA (reference sequence). V lost 2 bases and J 4 bases, leaving 26 bases between the germline ends. CDR3 size: 18 residues. This CDR3 reads CSARPPGGTAAASYGYTF. The CDR3 DNA reads TGCAGTGCTAGACCTCCCGGAGGGACGGCTGCCGCTTCCTATGGCTACACCTTC.

This chain joins TRBV10-2 and TRBJ1-5; D gene ambiguous. The V and J ends lost 0 bases and 4 bases respectively, with 13 bases between them. This CDR3 comprises 16 residues. The germline V gene has CDR1 WSHSY and CDR2 SAAADI. CDR3 coding DNA: TGCGCCAGCAGTGAGTCGCTGGGGAGTGGTAATCAGCCCCAGCATTTT. As protein: CASSESLGSGNQPQHF.

The chain is built from TRBV5-4 and TRBJ2-1, with 12 bases that match TRBD2. This CDR3 has 16 residues. Germline values: CDR1 SGHNT, CDR2 YYREEE (reference sequence). V shed 0 bases and J 5 bases; nucleotides not matched to a gene: 3. This CDR3 reads CASSLALAGGDNEQFF. Here the CDR3 DNA reads TGTGCCAGCAGCTTGGCTCTAGCGGGGGGGGACAATGAGCAGTTCTTC.

CDR3 residues: CASSYGQGAAFF. CDR3 nucleotides: TGTGCCAGCAGTTACGGTCAGGGGGCAGCTTTCTTT. This chain links TRBV6-5 with TRBJ1-1, with 8 bases lining up with TRBD1. Losses at the gene ends were 2 bases for V and 10 bases for J; bases not matched to a gene: 3. The CDR3 sequence is 12 residues long. Germline assignment: CDR1 MNHEY and CDR2 SVGAGI.

V usage is TRBV7-9 and J usage is TRBJ1-1, with 7 positions matching TRBD1. CDR1 is SEHNR, CDR2 FQNEAQ, per germline (reference sequence). The J segment lost 3 bases and the V segment lost 5 bases, leaving 9 bases of the junction unmatched. This CDR3 region has 15 residues. In nucleotides, the CDR3 is TGTGCCAGCAGCCAACATGGGACAGTGCACACTGAAGCTTTCTTT. This gives the protein CASSQHGTVHTEAFF.

The genes are TRBV7-9 and TRBJ1-2, with D unresolved. The V gene lost 1 base and the J gene lost 8 bases, with 14 bases spanning the gap. Germline loops: CDR1 SEHNR, CDR2 FQNEAQ (reference sequence). This CDR3 spans 14 amino acids. Here the CDR3 DNA reads TGTGCCAGCAGCTTAGAAGAAGGCATAGGAGGCTACACCTTC. Amino acid sequence: CASSLEEGIGGYTF. The variable domain in full, with the rest retrieved from reference TRBV7-9 and TRBJ1-2, is DTGVSQNPRHKITKRGQNVTFRCDPISEHNRLYWYRQTLGQGPEFLTYFQNEAQLEKSRLLSDRFSAERPKGSFSTLEIQRTEQGDSAMYLCASSLEEGIGGYTFGSGTRLTVV.

The chain links TRBV20-1 to TRBJ2-3; D gene ambiguous. The CDR3 has 12 amino acids. V was shortened by 3 bases and J by 3 bases, with 7 bases between the two germline ends. Germline assignment: CDR1 DFQATT and CDR2 SNEGSKA (reference sequence). In DNA form, the CDR3 reads TGCAGTGCTAGGGCCGGAACAGATACGCAGTATTTT. Its protein product is CSARAGTDTQYF.